The source of this T cell receptor beta chain is a study of T cells after yellow fever vaccination. This clonotype appeared many times. From the 5' RACE reads, TCRdb called clonotypes with MiXCR, one entry per CDR3 protein. The sample lists around 65,000 distinct CDR3 sequences, about 6% seen once, with roughly 2% in the top ten. V was pared by 3 bases and J by 2 bases, with 9 bases of the junction left unmatched. The CDR3 contains 16 residues. Germline CDR1 is DFQATT and CDR2 is SNEGSKA (reference sequence). The material sequenced was CD4+ T cells sorted from PBMCs, taken about 2 weeks after the first yellow fever vaccination. The sequence came from a man between 18 and 29 years old who received the YFV17D yellow fever vaccine. The chain carries TRBV20-1 and TRBJ2-3; 9 positions match TRBD1. CDR3 bases: TGCAGTGCTAGTAGGTTGGGACAGGGAAACACAGATACGCAGTATTTT. This codes for CSASRLGQGNTDTQYF.